This is a list of T cell receptor beta chains from one sample in a study of T-cell reconstitution after alpha-beta-depleted transplantation in children. A single record per CDR3 protein comes from TCRdb applying MiXCR to the PCR reads. The repertoire has 380,000 or so distinct CDR3 sequences, approximately 12% of them found once; the top ten carry about 4%. The specimen comprised PBMCs, sampled from the stem cell graft. These receptors came from a human donor who donated a stem cell graft to a child with Fanconi anemia. Both conserved end residues are part of each CDR3. D genes are given only for firm matches. Clone size is shown for a subset of rows, as once, few, many or a class of expanded clone.

V	J	size	D	CDR3	DNA
TRBV5-1	TRBJ2-5	NA	TRBD2	CASSSQGLAGRQETQYF	TGCGCCAGCAGCTCCCAGGGACTAGCGGGGCGCCAAGAGACCCAGTACTTC
TRBV20-1	TRBJ2-3	many	NA	CSATTGNTQYF	TGCAGTGCTACCACGGGTAATACGCAGTATTTT
TRBV27	TRBJ2-1	few	TRBD2	CASSPRGSGGSYNEQFF	TGTGCCAGCAGTCCTCGGGGTAGCGGGGGGTCCTACAATGAGCAGTTCTTC
TRBV6-2/TRBV6-3	TRBJ2-1	few	NA	CASSHGATEQFF	TGTGCCAGCAGTCACGGGGCAACCGAGCAGTTCTTC
TRBV10-3	TRBJ2-7	few	TRBD1	CAISEGTGYYEQYF	TGTGCCATCAGTGAGGGGACAGGGTACTACGAGCAGTACTTC
TRBV12-3/TRBV12-4	TRBJ2-5	NA	NA	CASSLRTQRAETQYF	TGTGCCAGCAGTTTGAGGACCCAGAGGGCTGAGACCCAGTACTTC
TRBV11-2	TRBJ2-7	NA	NA	CASSSSQGILEQYF	TGTGCCAGCAGCTCCAGCCAGGGAATACTCGAGCAGTACTTC
TRBV29-1	TRBJ1-5	NA	NA	CSVGRDGHQPQHF	TGCAGCGTTGGTAGGGACGGTCATCAGCCCCAGCATTTT
TRBV20-1	TRBJ1-3	many	NA	CSARARTKPGNTIYF	TGCAGTGCTAGAGCCCGTACAAAGCCAGGAAACACCATATATTTT
TRBV12-3/TRBV12-4	TRBJ1-1	few	NA	CASSFNYPLADTEAFF	TGTGCCAGCAGTTTCAACTACCCCTTAGCGGACACTGAAGCTTTCTTT
TRBV5-6	TRBJ2-1	NA	NA	CASSFVQGYEQFF	TGTGCCAGCAGCTTCGTACAGGGCTATGAGCAGTTCTTC
TRBV2	TRBJ1-2	NA	NA	CASGNRDYTF	TGTGCCAGCGGTAACAGGGACTACACCTTC
TRBV20-1	TRBJ1-1	many	NA	CSARDNAAGGTEAFF	TGCAGTGCTAGAGATAACGCGGCCGGGGGGACTGAAGCTTTCTTT
TRBV6-2/TRBV6-3	TRBJ2-2	many	NA	CASSYSMAATGELFF	TGTGCCAGCAGTTACTCGATGGCAGCCACCGGGGAGCTGTTTTTT
TRBV14	TRBJ1-6	NA	NA	CASSQDPSTVNYNSPLHF	TGTGCCAGCAGCCAAGACCCGTCGACAGTCAACTATAATTCACCCCTCCACTTT
TRBV12-3/TRBV12-4	TRBJ1-1	NA	NA	CASSFAGAGRTEAFF	TGTGCCAGCAGTTTCGCAGGGGCCGGTAGAACTGAAGCTTTCTTT
TRBV5-1	TRBJ2-5	few	TRBD2	CASSLLAGAAQETQYF	TGCGCCAGCAGCTTATTAGCGGGGGCGGCTCAAGAGACCCAGTACTTC
TRBV12-3/TRBV12-4	TRBJ2-3	few	TRBD1	CASSLGGTGSNTQYF	TGTGCCAGCAGTTTGGGAGGGACAGGGTCAAATACGCAGTATTTT
TRBV29-1	TRBJ1-1	few	NA	CSVETGYTEAFF	TGCAGCGTTGAAACAGGGTACACTGAAGCTTTCTTT
TRBV3-1	TRBJ2-7	many	NA	CASSSGVDSYEQYF	TGTGCCAGCAGCTCGGGAGTGGACTCCTACGAGCAGTACTTC
TRBV5-1	TRBJ2-3	many	NA	CASSPLSQETQYF	TGCGCCAGCAGCCCCCTTTCCCAGGAGACGCAGTATTTT
TRBV6-1	TRBJ1-1	many	NA	CASSAGWGAGTEAFF	TGTGCCAGCAGTGCGGGCTGGGGGGCTGGGACTGAAGCTTTCTTT
TRBV20-1	TRBJ2-5	NA	TRBD2	CSAAGEPRSGGAETQYF	TGCAGTGCTGCTGGGGAGCCTAGATCGGGGGGGGCAGAGACCCAGTACTTC
TRBV3-1	TRBJ1-5	many	NA	CASSQGRNQPQHF	TGTGCCAGCAGCCAAGGAAGGAATCAGCCCCAGCATTTT
TRBV10-3	TRBJ1-2	few	NA	CAISAMASGYTF	TGTGCCATCAGTGCAATGGCATCTGGCTACACCTTC
TRBV11-2	TRBJ2-3	many	TRBD2	CASSLVTSADTQYF	TGTGCCAGCAGCTTAGTGACTAGCGCAGATACGCAGTATTTT
TRBV29-1	TRBJ2-5	NA	NA	CSVEDWRQQETQYF	TGCAGCGTTGAAGATTGGAGACAGCAAGAGACCCAGTACTTC
TRBV29-1	TRBJ1-2	many	NA	CSVEGFVGPNYGYTF	TGCAGCGTTGAAGGGTTTGTCGGACCTAACTATGGCTACACCTTC
TRBV5-1	TRBJ1-1	many	TRBD1	CASSLREGQGVPEAFF	TGCGCCAGCAGCTTGCGAGAGGGACAGGGTGTTCCTGAAGCTTTCTTT
TRBV5-1	TRBJ1-4	NA	NA	CASSLQDPTNEKLFF	TGCGCCAGCAGCTTGCAGGACCCAACTAATGAAAAACTGTTTTTT
TRBV6-2/TRBV6-3	TRBJ1-2	many	NA	CASTNNLGYGYTF	TGTGCCAGCACCAACAATCTCGGATATGGCTACACCTTC
TRBV20-1	TRBJ1-5	many	TRBD1	CSAVGTGAGQPQHF	TGCAGTGCTGTCGGGACAGGGGCAGGGCAGCCCCAGCATTTT
TRBV30	TRBJ2-2	NA	TRBD1	CAWQTGGTGDLFF	TGTGCCTGGCAAACAGGGGGAACCGGGGACCTGTTTTTT
TRBV18	TRBJ2-4	few	NA	CASSPSSPGAENIQYF	TGTGCCAGCTCACCATCAAGCCCCGGGGCGGAAAACATTCAGTACTTC
TRBV20-1	TRBJ1-5	many	NA	CSADRSNQPQHF	TGCAGTGCCGACAGGTCGAATCAGCCCCAGCATTTT
TRBV6-6	TRBJ2-3	few	NA	CASSYYRTDTQYF	TGTGCCAGCAGTTACTACCGTACAGATACGCAGTATTTT
TRBV5-4	TRBJ2-2	NA	NA	CASSMGGPPNTGELFF	TGTGCCAGCAGTATGGGGGGGCCGCCGAACACCGGGGAGCTGTTTTTT
TRBV24-1	TRBJ1-1	many	TRBD1	CATSDRQGGEAFF	TGTGCCACCAGTGACCGACAGGGAGGTGAAGCTTTCTTT
TRBV3-1	TRBJ2-7	NA	NA	CASRGGGSSYEQYF	TGTGCCAGCCGAGGAGGGGGGTCTTCCTACGAGCAGTACTTC
TRBV4-2	TRBJ2-7	NA	NA	CASSHDIYEQYF	TGTGCCAGCAGCCACGATATCTACGAGCAGTACTTC
TRBV3-1	TRBJ1-5	few	TRBD1	CASSRRSTGVGSQPQHF	TGTGCCAGCAGCCGTCGATCGACAGGGGTAGGAAGTCAGCCCCAGCATTTT
TRBV3-1	TRBJ2-4	few	NA	CASSLGPKNIQYF	TGTGCCAGCAGCCTGGGACCCAAAAACATTCAGTACTTC
TRBV28	TRBJ2-2	many	NA	CASSFAGTGELFF	TGTGCCAGCAGTTTCGCTGGGACCGGGGAGCTGTTTTTT
TRBV5-1	TRBJ1-1	few	NA	CASSFQSLGATEAFF	TGCGCCAGCAGCTTCCAATCCCTTGGAGCCACTGAAGCTTTCTTT
TRBV29-1	TRBJ1-2	few	NA	CSVVSGGDYGYTF	TGCAGCGTTGTGTCCGGGGGGGACTATGGCTACACCTTC
TRBV30	TRBJ1-5	NA	TRBD1	CAWKAGTGGNQPQHF	TGTGCCTGGAAAGCCGGGACAGGGGGCAATCAGCCCCAGCATTTT
TRBV5-5	TRBJ2-5	few	TRBD2	CASSLATSDVQETQYF	TGTGCCAGCAGCTTGGCGACTAGCGATGTACAAGAGACCCAGTACTTC
TRBV12-3/TRBV12-4	TRBJ1-4	NA	NA	CASSYNEKLFF	TGTGCCAGCAGCTACAATGAAAAACTGTTTTTT
TRBV9	TRBJ2-3	NA	NA	CASSGSISGTLTLTDTQYF	TGTGCCAGCAGCGGGTCTATCTCCGGGACTCTCACGCTCACAGATACGCAGTATTTT
TRBV20-1	TRBJ1-5	few	NA	CSAGGANQPQHF	TGCAGTGCGGGGGGGGCGAACCAGCCCCAGCATTTT
TRBV6-1	TRBJ1-1	NA	TRBD1	CASSQGTAGRAFF	TGTGCCAGCAGTCAAGGGACAGCGGGTCGAGCTTTCTTT
TRBV12-3/TRBV12-4	TRBJ1-6	few	TRBD1	CASSLTGGDSPLHF	TGTGCCAGCAGCCTAACAGGGGGGGATTCACCCCTCCACTTT
TRBV6-5	TRBJ1-1	few	NA	CASSRFRGEAFF	TGTGCCAGCAGCCGATTCCGGGGGGAGGCTTTCTTT
TRBV5-1	TRBJ2-3	few	NA	CASSGRVGSTDTQYF	TGCGCCAGCAGCGGCAGGGTCGGGAGCACAGATACGCAGTATTTT
TRBV27	TRBJ1-5	NA	TRBD1	CASSFRGGNQPQHF	TGTGCCAGCAGTTTCAGGGGGGGCAATCAGCCCCAGCATTTT